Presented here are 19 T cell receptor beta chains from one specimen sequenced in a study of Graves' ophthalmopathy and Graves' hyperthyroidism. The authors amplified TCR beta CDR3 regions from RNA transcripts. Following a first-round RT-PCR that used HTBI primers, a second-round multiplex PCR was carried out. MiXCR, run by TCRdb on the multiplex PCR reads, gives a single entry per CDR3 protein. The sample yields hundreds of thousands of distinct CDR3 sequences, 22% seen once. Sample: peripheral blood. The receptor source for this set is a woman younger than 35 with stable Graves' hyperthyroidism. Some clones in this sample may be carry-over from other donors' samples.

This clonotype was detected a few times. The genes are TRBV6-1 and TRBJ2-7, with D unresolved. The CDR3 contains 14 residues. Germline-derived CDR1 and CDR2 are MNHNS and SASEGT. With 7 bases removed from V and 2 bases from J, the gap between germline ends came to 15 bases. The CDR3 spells CASTPDGRTYEQYF. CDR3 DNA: TGTGCCAGCACCCCGGACGGCCGTACCTACGAGCAGTACTTC.

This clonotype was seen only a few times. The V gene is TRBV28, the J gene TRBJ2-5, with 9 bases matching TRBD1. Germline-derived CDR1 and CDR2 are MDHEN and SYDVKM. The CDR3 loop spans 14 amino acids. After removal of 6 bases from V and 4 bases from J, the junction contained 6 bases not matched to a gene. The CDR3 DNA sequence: TGTGCCAGCAGCAACCCGACAGGGGGAGAGACCCAGTACTTC. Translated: CASSNPTGGETQYF.

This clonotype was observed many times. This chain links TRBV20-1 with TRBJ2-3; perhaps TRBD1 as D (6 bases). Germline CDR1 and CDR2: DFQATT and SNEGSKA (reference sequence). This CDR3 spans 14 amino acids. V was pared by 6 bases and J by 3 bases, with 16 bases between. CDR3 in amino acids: CSAPREQGTDTQYF. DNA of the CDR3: TGCAGTGCGCCACGGGAACAGGGTACAGATACGCAGTATTTT.

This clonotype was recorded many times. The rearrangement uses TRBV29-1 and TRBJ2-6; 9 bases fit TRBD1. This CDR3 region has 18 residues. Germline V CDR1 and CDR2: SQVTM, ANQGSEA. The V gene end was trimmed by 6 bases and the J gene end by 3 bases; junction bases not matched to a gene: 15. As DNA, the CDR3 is TGCAGCGTGGGAACAGCCGGGACAGGGACTCTTGGGGCCAACGTCCTGACTTTC. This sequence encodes CSVGTAGTGTLGANVLTF.

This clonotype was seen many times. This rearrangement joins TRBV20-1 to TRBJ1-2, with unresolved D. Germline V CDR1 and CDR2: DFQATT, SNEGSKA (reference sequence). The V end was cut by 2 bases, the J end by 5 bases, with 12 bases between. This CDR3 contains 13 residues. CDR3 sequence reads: CSARRQNRYGYTF. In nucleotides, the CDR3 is TGCAGTGCTAGACGGCAGAACCGATATGGCTACACCTTC.

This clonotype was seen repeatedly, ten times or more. The CDR3 nucleotides read TGCAGTGCTAGAGGCGACATCCCTAATTACGAGCAGTACTTC. This gives the protein CSARGDIPNYEQYF. This rearrangement joins TRBV20-1 to TRBJ2-7; D remains ambiguous. The germline V and J ends were trimmed by 1 base and 4 bases, with 14 bases remaining between them. The CDR3 spans 14 residues. CDR1 is DFQATT, CDR2 SNEGSKA, per germline (reference sequence).

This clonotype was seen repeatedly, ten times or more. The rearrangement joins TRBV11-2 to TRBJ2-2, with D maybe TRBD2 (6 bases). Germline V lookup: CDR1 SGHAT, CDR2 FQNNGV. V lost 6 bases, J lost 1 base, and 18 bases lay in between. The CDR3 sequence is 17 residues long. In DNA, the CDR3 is TGTGCCAGCAGAAGTTCTAGAGTAGCGGAGAACACCGGGGAGCTGTTTTTT. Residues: CASRSSRVAENTGELFF.

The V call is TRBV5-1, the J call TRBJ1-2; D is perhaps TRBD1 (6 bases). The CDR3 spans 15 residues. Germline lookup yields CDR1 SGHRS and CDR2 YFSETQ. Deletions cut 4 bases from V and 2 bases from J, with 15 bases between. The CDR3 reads CASSPAGGSNYGYTF. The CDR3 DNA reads TGCGCCAGCAGCCCAGCGGGGGGCTCGAACTATGGCTACACCTTC.

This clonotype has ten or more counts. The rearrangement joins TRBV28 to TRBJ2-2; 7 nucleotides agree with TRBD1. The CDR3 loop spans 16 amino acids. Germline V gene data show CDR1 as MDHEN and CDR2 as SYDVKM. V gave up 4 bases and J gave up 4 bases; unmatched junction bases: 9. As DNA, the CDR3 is TGTGCCAGCAGTTCGCTCGGGACAGCGTCCACCGGGGAGCTGTTTTTT. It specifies CASSSLGTASTGELFF.

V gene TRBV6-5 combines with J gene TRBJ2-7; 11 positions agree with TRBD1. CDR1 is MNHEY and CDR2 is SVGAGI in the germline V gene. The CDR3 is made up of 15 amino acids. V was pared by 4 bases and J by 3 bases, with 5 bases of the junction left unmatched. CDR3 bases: TGTGCCAGCAGTTGGTTCGGGACAGGGGGCTACGAGCAGTACTTC. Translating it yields CASSWFGTGGYEQYF.

The DNA of the CDR3 is TGTGCCAGCAGCTTAGATTTTGGTGCCATGAACACTGAAGCTTTCTTT. Translating gives CASSLDFGAMNTEAFF. The chain recombines TRBV11-2 with TRBJ1-1; D is unresolved. The germline V and J ends were trimmed by 0 bases and 0 bases, with 11 bases remaining between them. The CDR3 covers 16 residues. Germline V gene data show CDR1 as SGHAT and CDR2 as FQNNGV.

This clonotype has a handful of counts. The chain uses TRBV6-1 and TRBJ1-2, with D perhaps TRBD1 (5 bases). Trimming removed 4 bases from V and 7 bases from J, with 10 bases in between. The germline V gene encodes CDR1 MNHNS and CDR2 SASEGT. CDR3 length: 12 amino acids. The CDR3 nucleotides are TGTGCCAGCAGTGTTTTCGGGGGTGGCTACACCTTC. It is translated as CASSVFGGGYTF.

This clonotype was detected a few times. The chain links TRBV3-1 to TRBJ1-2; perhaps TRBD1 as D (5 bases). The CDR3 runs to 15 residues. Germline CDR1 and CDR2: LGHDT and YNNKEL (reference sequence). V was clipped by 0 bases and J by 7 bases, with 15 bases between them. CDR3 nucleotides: TGTGCCAGCAGCCAAGATAGGGGAGGGGCAGCTGGCTACACCTTC. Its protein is CASSQDRGGAAGYTF.

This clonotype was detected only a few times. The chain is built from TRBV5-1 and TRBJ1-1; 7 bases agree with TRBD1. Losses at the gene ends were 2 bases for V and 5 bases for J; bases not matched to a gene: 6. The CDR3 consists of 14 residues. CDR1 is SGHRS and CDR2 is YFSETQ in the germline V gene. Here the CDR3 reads CASSFGQEGTEAFF. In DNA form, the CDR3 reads TGCGCCAGCAGCTTCGGACAGGAGGGGACTGAAGCTTTCTTT.

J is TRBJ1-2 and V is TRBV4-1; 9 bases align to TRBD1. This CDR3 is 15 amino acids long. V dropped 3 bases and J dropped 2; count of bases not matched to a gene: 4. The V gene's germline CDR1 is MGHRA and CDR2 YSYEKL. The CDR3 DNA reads TGCGCCAGCAGCCACTTCGGGACAGGGAACTATGGCTACACCTTC. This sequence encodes CASSHFGTGNYGYTF.

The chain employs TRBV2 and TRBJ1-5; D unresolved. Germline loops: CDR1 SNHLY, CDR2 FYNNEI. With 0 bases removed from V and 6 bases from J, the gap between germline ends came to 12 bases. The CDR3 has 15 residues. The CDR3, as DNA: TGTGCCAGCAGTGAAGCGAAGGGTGGGCGTCAGCCCCAGCATTTT. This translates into CASSEAKGGRQPQHF. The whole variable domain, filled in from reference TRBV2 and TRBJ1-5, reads EPEVTQTPSHQVTQMGQEVILRCVPISNHLYFYWYRQILGQKVEFLVSFYNNEISEKSEIFDDQFSVERPDGSNFTLKIRSTKLEDSAMYFCASSEAKGGRQPQHFGDGTRLSIL.

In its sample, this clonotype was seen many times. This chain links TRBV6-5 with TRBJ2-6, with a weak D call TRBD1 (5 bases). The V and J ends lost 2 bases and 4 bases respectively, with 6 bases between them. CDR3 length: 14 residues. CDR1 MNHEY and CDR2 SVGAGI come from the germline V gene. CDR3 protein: CASSYAGGANVLTF. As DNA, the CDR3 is TGTGCCAGCAGTTACGCAGGGGGGGCCAACGTCCTGACTTTC.

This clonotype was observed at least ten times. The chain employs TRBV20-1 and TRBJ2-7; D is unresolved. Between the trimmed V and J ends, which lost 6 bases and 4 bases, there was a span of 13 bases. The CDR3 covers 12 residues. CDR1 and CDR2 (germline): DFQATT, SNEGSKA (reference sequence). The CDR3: CSAVDEAYEQYF. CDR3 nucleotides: TGCAGTGCCGTAGACGAGGCGTACGAGCAGTACTTC.

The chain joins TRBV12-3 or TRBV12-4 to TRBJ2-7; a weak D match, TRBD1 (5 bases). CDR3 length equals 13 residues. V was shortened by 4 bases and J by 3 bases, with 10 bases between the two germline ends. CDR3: CASSSDSRYEQYF. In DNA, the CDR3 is TGTGCCAGCAGTTCCGACAGCCGCTACGAGCAGTACTTC.